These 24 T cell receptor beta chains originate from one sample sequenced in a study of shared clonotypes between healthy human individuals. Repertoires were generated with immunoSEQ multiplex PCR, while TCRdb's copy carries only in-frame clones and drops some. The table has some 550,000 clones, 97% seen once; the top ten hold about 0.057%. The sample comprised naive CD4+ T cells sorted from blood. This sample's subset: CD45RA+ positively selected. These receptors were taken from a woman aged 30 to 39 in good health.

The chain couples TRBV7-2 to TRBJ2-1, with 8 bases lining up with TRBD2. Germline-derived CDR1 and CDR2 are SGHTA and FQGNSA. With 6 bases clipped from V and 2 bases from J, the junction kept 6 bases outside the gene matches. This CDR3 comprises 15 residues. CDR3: CASRLRGGTYNEQFF. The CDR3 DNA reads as TGTGCCAGCAGACTCCGGGGGGGGACCTACAATGAGCAGTTCTTC.

The chain's CDR3 is CASSYEGANTGELFF. The CDR3 nucleotides are TGTGCCAGCAGTTACGAGGGGGCGAACACCGGGGAGCTGTTTTTT. The rearrangement joins TRBV6-5 to TRBJ2-2; D perhaps matches TRBD1 (6 bases). There are 15 residues in the CDR3. CDR1 and CDR2 (germline): MNHEY, SVGAGI. V gave up 2 bases and J gave up 0 bases, with 7 bases separating them.

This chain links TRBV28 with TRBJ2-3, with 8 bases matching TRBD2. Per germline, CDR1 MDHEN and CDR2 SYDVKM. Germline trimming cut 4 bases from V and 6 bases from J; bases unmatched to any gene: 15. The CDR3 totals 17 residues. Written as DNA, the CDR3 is TGTGCCAGCAGTTCTGTCGGGTGGCGGGAGGTGTCCGATACGCAGTATTTT. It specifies CASSSVGWREVSDTQYF.

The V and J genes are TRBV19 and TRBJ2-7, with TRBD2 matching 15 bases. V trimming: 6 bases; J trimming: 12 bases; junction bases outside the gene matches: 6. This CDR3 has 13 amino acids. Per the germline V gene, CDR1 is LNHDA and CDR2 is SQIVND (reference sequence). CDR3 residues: CASSSGTSGRSYF. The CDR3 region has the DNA TGTGCCAGTAGCTCCGGGACTAGCGGGAGGTCGTACTTC.

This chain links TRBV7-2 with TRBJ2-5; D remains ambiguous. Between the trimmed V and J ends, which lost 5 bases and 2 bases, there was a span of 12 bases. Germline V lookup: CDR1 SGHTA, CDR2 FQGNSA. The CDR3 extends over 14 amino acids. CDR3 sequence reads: CASSPATYQETQYF. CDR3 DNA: TGTGCCAGCAGCCCCGCGACCTATCAAGAGACCCAGTACTTC.

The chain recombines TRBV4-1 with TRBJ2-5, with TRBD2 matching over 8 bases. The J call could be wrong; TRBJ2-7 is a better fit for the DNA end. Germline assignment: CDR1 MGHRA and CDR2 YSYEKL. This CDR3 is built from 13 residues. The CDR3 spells CASSLSGDYEQYF. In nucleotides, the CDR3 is TGCGCCAGCAGCCTTAGCGGGGACTACGAGCAGTACTTC.

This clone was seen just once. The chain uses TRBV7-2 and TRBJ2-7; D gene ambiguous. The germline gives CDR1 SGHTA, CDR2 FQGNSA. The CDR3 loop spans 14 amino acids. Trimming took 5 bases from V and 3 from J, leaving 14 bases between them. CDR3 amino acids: CASSLTDTNYEQYF. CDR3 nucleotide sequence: TGTGCCAGCAGCCTCACCGACACCAACTACGAGCAGTACTTC. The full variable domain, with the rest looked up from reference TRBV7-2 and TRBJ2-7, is GAGVSQSPSNKVTEKGKDVELRCDPISGHTALYWYRQSLGQGLEFLIYFQGNSAPDKSGLPSDRFSAERTGGSVSTLTIQRTQQEDSAVYLCASSLTDTNYEQYFGPGTRLTVT.

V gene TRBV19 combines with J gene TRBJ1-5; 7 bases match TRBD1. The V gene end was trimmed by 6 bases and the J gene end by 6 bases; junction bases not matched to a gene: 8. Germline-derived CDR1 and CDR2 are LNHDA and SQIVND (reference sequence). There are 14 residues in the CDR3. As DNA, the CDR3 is TGTGCCAGTAGACCAGGACAGGAGCGTCAGCCCCAGCATTTT. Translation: CASRPGQERQPQHF.

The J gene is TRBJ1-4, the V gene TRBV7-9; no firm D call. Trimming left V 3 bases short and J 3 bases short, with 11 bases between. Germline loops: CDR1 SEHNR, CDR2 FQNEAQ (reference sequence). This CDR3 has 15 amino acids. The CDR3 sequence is CASSFLKQANEKLFF. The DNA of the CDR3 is TGTGCCAGCAGCTTCTTAAAGCAGGCTAATGAAAAACTGTTTTTT.

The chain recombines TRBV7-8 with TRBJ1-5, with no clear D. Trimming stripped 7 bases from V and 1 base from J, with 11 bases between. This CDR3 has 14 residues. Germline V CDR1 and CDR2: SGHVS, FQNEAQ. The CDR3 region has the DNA TGTGCCAGCACTAGAACAGCCAGCAATCAGCCCCAGCATTTT. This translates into CASTRTASNQPQHF.

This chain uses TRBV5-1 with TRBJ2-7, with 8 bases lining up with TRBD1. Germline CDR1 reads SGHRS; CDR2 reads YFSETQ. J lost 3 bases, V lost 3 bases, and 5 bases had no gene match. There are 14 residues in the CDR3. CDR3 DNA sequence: TGCGCCAGCAGCTGGAGGACAGGGAGCTACGAGCAGTACTTC. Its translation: CASSWRTGSYEQYF.

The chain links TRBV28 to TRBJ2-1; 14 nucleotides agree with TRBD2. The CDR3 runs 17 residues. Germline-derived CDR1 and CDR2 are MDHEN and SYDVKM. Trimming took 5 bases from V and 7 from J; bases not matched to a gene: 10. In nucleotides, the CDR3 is TGTGCCAGCAGTCCACCGGGACTAGCGGGAGAGTTAAATGAGCAGTTCTTC. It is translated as CASSPPGLAGELNEQFF.

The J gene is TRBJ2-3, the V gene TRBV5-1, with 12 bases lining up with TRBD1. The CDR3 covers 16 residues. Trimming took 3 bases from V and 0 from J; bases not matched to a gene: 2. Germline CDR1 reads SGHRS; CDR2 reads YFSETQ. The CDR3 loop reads CASSSGTGGSTDTQYF. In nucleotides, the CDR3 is TGCGCCAGCAGCTCCGGGACAGGGGGCAGCACAGATACGCAGTATTTT.

CDR3 sequence reads: CASSFPGQGADGYTF. CDR3 DNA: TGTGCCAGCAGTTTCCCGGGGCAGGGGGCCGATGGCTACACCTTC. The chain carries TRBV28 and TRBJ1-2; 8 bases map to TRBD1. CDR3 length: 15 amino acids. The germline V gene has CDR1 MDHEN and CDR2 SYDVKM. Germline trimming cut 3 bases from V and 6 bases from J; bases unmatched to any gene: 9.

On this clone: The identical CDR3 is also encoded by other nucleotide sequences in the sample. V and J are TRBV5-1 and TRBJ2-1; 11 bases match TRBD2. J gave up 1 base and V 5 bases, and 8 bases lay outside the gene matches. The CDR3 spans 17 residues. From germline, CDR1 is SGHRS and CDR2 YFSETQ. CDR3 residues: CASSSTSGKSSYNEQFF. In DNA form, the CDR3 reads TGCGCCAGCAGTTCGACTAGCGGGAAATCTTCCTACAATGAGCAGTTCTTC.

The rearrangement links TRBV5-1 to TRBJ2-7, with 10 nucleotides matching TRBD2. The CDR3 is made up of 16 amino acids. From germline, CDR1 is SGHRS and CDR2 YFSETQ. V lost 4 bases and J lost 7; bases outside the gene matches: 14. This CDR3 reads CASSGTTTSGTAEQYF. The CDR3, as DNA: TGCGCCAGCAGCGGCACGACTACTAGCGGGACGGCTGAGCAGTACTTC.

This chain's CDR3 is CASTSVQGYGYTF. In DNA form, the CDR3 reads TGTGCCAGCACCTCAGTCCAGGGCTACGGCTACACCTTC. The gene calls are TRBV5-4 and TRBJ1-2, with a tentative D call TRBD1 (5 bases). In germline, CDR1 is SGHNT, CDR2 YYREEE (reference sequence). This CDR3 spans 13 amino acids. Trimming pared 6 bases from V and 8 bases from J, leaving 17 bases between.

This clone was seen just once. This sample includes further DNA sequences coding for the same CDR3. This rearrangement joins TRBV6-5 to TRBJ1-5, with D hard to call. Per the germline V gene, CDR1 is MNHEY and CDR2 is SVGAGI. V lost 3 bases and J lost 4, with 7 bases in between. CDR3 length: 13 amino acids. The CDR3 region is CASSYRRNQPQHF. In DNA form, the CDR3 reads TGTGCCAGCAGTTATCGGCGGAATCAGCCCCAGCATTTT.

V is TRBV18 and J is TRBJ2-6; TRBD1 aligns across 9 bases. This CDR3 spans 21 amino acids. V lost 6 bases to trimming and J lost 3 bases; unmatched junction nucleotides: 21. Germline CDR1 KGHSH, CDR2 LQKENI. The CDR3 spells CASSPDRDRVYSPSGANVLTF. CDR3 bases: TGTGCCAGCTCGCCCGATCGGGACAGGGTATATTCTCCAAGTGGGGCCAACGTCCTGACTTTC.

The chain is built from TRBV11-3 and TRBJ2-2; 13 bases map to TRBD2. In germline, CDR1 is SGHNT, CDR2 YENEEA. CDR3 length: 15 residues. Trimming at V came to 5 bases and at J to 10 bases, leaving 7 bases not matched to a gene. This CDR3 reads CASSGGTSGTLELFF. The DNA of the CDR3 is TGTGCCAGCAGCGGAGGGACTAGCGGGACTTTGGAGCTGTTTTTT.

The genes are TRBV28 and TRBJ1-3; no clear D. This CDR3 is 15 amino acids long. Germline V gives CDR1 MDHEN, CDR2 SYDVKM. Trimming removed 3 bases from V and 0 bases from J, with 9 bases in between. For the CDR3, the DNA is TGTGCCAGCAGTTTGTTCCAGTCCTCTGGAAACACCATATATTTT. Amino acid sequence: CASSLFQSSGNTIYF.

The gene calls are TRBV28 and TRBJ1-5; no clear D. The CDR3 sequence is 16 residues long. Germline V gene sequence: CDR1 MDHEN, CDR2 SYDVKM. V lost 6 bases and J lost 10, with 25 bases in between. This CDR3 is CASSSSTRLLSKPQHF. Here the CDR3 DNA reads TGTGCCAGCAGCTCCTCCACGAGATTATTATCTAAACCCCAGCATTTT. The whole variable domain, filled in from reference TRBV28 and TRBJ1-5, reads DVKVTQSSRYLVKRTGEKVFLECVQDMDHENMFWYRQDPGLGLRLIYFSYDVKMKEKGDIPEGYSVSREKKERFSLILESASTNQTSMYLCASSSSTRLLSKPQHFGDGTRLSIL.

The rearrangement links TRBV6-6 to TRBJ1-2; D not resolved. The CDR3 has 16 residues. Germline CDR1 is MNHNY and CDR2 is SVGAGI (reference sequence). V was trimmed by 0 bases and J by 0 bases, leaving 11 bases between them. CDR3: CASSYSNVAANYGYTF. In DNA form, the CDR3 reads TGTGCCAGCAGTTACTCGAATGTGGCAGCTAACTATGGCTACACCTTC.

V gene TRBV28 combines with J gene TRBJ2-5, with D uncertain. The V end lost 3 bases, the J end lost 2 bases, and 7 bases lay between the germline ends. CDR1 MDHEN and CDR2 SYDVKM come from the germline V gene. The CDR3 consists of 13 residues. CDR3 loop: CASSLADQETQYF. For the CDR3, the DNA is TGTGCCAGCAGTTTGGCAGATCAAGAGACCCAGTACTTC. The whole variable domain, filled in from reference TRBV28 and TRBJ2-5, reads DVKVTQSSRYLVKRTGEKVFLECVQDMDHENMFWYRQDPGLGLRLIYFSYDVKMKEKGDIPEGYSVSREKKERFSLILESASTNQTSMYLCASSLADQETQYFGPGTRLLVL.